The source of this TCR beta chain is a study of beta chain features in type 1 diabetes. General study points: Diminished insertions and augmented deletions at VDJ junctions characterized type 1 diabetes patients.

All of the isolated RNA was reverse transcribed, so expressed TCRB transcripts were sequenced. Sequencing was performed with immunoSEQ multiplex PCR; in TCRdb, only in-frame clones are kept and a portion is missing. The table records approximately 100,000 clones, approximately 37% of them present only once. For this clone: Its antigen is not known.

Only one heparinised blood draw was taken per donor, and its volume averaged around 110 mL. Purity of each sorted population was above 95%. Trimming took 0 bases from V and 4 from J; bases not matched to a gene: 5. The CDR3 runs 15 residues. Germline CDR1 reads MNHNY; CDR2 reads SVGAGI (reference sequence). Sequences were obtained from stem cell memory CD4+ T cells from blood. The chain employs TRBV6-6 and TRBJ1-2; 7 bases map to TRBD1. This clonotype was sampled from a woman aged 18-30 years in good health. The CDR3 is CASSYSGGLSYGYTF. The CDR3 nucleotides read TGTGCCAGCAGTTACTCAGGGGGCCTCAGCTATGGCTACACCTTC.